This T cell receptor (beta chain) comes out of a study of blood T cells in healthy people across ages. Deletions cut 0 bases from V and 6 bases from J, with 11 bases between. Germline assignment: CDR1 DFQATT and CDR2 SNEGSKA (reference sequence). This CDR3 region has 13 residues. With a J-beta primer mix and a sample-barcoded 5' primer, a second PCR ran roughly 6 to 12 cycles. Each cDNA molecule was tagged by a template-switch adaptor with 12 random nucleotides. TCRdb re-called the 5' RACE reads with MiXCR, one entry per CDR3 protein. The table records about 970,000 distinct CDR3 sequences, just over 50% of them present only once.

This TCR was sampled from a woman aged 60 to 75 in good health. Sequencing used blood. The rearrangement joins TRBV20-1 to TRBJ2-5; possible D gene TRBD2, 6 bases. CDR3 bases: TGCAGTGCTAGAGAGGCCGGAGGGAAGACCCAGTACTTC. Residues: CSAREAGGKTQYF.